This paragraph reports one T cell receptor beta chain. The antigen this receptor binds is unknown. Base qualities are not recorded, but no much larger clone differs from it by a single base. For CDR1 and CDR2, the germline V gene lists SGDLS and YYNGEE. Trimming takes 4 bases from V and 5 bases from J, and the germline ends sit 21 bases apart. The CDR3, from cysteine to phenylalanine, totals 16 residues. Solely the CDR3 DNA is kept, with 48 bases framed from the first base. The sample comes from a study of T cells in Graves' hyperthyroidism and ophthalmopathy (dated by TCRdb to between 2018 and 2021). About the study as a whole: Peripheral blood samples were taken at initial diagnosis, before any treatment was given. TCR V-J signatures able to tell the groups apart were searched for in a discovery cohort of 95 to 100 patients, of whom 40 to 45 had Graves' ophthalmopathy and roughly 58 had stable Graves' hyperthyroidism. Prospective prediction of ophthalmopathy was tested in an independent validation cohort of fewer than 20 hyperthyroidism patients and around 16 patients who later progressed to ophthalmopathy. The 80 to 100 discovery patients were randomly divided into training and test sets at a 7:3 ratio. In addition, the study compared T-cell repertoires in thyroid tissue and in blood from five or six Graves' hyperthyroidism patients. Following sampling, methimazole starting at 30 mg daily was given to hyperthyroidism patients, and high-dose intravenous methylprednisolone was given to ophthalmopathy patients. TCR Vbeta CDR3 sequencing of approximately 140 peripheral blood samples (roughly 43 ophthalmopathy, roughly 72 hyperthyroidism and 17 progressor patients) is reported in the paper.

TCR beta CDR3 regions were amplified from RNA transcripts. For the first round of RT-PCR on the TCR CDR3, the HTBI primer set was used together with the Qiagen OneStep RT-PCR kit. A second multiplex PCR round built the libraries, followed by size selection and purification. Paired-end sequencing of the libraries was performed with 100 bp reads on an Illumina HiSeq2000. For the original study's pipeline: SOAPnuke was used to process the raw data, throwing out any read that contained adapters or uncalled bases, had a mean Phred below 15, or lacked an exact constant-primer or identifier match. COPE v1.2.5 was used to merge the high-quality paired reads, and each unique nucleotide sequence was defined as a clonotype. MiTCR v1.1 was used to align clonotypes to the IMGT TRBV, TRBD and TRBJ reference segments. The analysis was restricted to V-J combinations with a frequency above 0.0001, which together covered about 99% of the repertoires. A TCS score was defined as the ratio of F50 (clonal expansion) to E x V (chaos), with BLOSUM62-based TCRdist applied between CDR3 peptides within each V-J. Welch's t-statistics and random forest reduced roughly 530 V-J features to roughly 13, which were used in a naive Bayes classifier (R e1071). TCRdb trimmed the raw reads at Q25, called clones with MiXCR and kept productive beta chains. Rows with one shared CDR3 protein collapse into an entry with the most common genes and DNA. TCRdb's processing, not the study's, gives the V and J calls here. Recorded for this sample are about 600,000 distinct CDR3 sequences; about a sixth of them occurred a single time. Of the sample, under 3.5% falls within the top ten clones.

Overall study results and their limits: Sample size was not statistically predetermined, and investigators were not blinded to group allocation. Ophthalmopathy was separated from stable hyperthyroidism by a 13 V-J signature model, with over 85% sensitivity and 81% to 82% specificity obtained in cross-validation and 80%/75% obtained in testing. Blood samples also contained most of the expanded thyroid clonotypes (frequency above 0.001), which suggests that blood repertoires may reflect thyroid immune responses. During validation, the model predicted progression to ophthalmopathy a median of about 5.9 months ahead of onset, with roughly 65% sensitivity and almost 75% specificity.

Ophthalmopathy patients had moderately to severely active disease, Clinical Activity Score of at least 3, NOSPECS grade of at least 4, and duration under 3 months. Exclusion was applied to patients with uncontrolled infections, other autoimmune diseases, pregnancy or lactation. Diagnoses were established on the basis of clinical symptoms, serum thyroxine and TRAb, thyroid ultrasound, and orbital computed tomography. Ficoll-Paque density gradient centrifugation was used to isolate PBMCs from 8 to 10 ml of fresh peripheral blood. Total RNA was extracted using Trizol reagent, and RNA quality was assessed on an Agilent 2100 Bioanalyzer.

This receptor chain uses TRBV9 and TRBJ1-2, with a tentative D gene TRBD1 over 6 matching bases. The sequence was collected from a woman aged 35 to 49 with Graves' ophthalmopathy. The specimen sequenced was blood. The CDR3 reads CASSPAWGAPAYGYTF. DNA sequence: TGTGCCAGCAGCCCCGCGTGGGGGGCTCCAGCGTATGGCTACACCTTC.